Shown below are 30 T cell receptor beta chains from a single sample sequenced in a study of blood T cell repertoires in COVID-19. Some clones are missing from TCRdb's copy, which holds only in-frame ones; the method was immunoSEQ multiplex PCR. The table shows some 38,000 clones, with less than 85% occurring only once. Specimen: peripheral blood. All receptors come from a woman in her 70s with acute or convalescent COVID-19.

The chain couples TRBV6-5 to TRBJ1-4; D is perhaps TRBD1 (5 bases). V gave up 6 bases and J gave up 8 bases, with 19 bases separating them. Germline lookup yields CDR1 MNHEY and CDR2 SVGAGI. This CDR3 region has 15 residues. CDR3 sequence reads: CASRPTQGAGEKLFF. Here the CDR3 DNA reads TGTGCCAGCAGACCCACCCAAGGGGCAGGCGAAAAACTGTTTTTT.

CDR3 bases: TGCGCCAGCAGCCCAGTGGGGGGGACTAGCACAGATACGCAGTATTTT. Protein product: CASSPVGGTSTDTQYF. J is TRBJ2-3 and V is TRBV5-1; 7 bases match TRBD2. This CDR3 has 16 residues. V lost 4 bases to trimming and J lost 0 bases; unmatched junction nucleotides: 8. Germline CDR1 reads SGHRS; CDR2 reads YFSETQ.

The chain couples TRBV7-6 to TRBJ2-3; 13 nucleotides line up with TRBD2. The CDR3 runs to 15 residues. The trim removed 3 bases at V and 4 bases at J, leaving 1 base unmatched. Germline loops: CDR1 SGHVS, CDR2 FNYEAQ. The CDR3 reads CASSFTSGRADTQYF. The CDR3 DNA sequence: TGTGCCAGCAGCTTCACTAGCGGGAGGGCAGATACGCAGTATTTT.

The chain carries TRBV7-9 and TRBJ2-5; 7 bases are shared with TRBD2. The CDR3 totals 14 residues. The germline CDR1 and CDR2 sequences are SEHNR and FQNEAQ (reference sequence). V lost 1 base and J lost 3; bases outside the gene matches: 2. The CDR3 here is CASSLGLAEETQYF. CDR3 sequence (DNA): TGTGCCAGCAGCTTAGGACTAGCAGAAGAGACCCAGTACTTC.

This chain joins TRBV27 and TRBJ2-2, with D possibly TRBD1 on 6 matching bases. In germline, CDR1 is MNHEY, CDR2 SMNVEV (reference sequence). The CDR3 is 13 amino acids. Trimming removed 10 bases from V and 5 bases from J, with 14 bases in between. The CDR3 nucleotides read TGTGCCACCAGACAGGCCGTAACCGGGGAGCTGTTTTTT. Translated: CATRQAVTGELFF.

This rearrangement joins TRBV12-2 to TRBJ1-5. TRBV12-2 is annotated as a pseudogene. The CDR3 covers 17 residues. The CDR3 coding sequence is TGTGCAAGTCGCTTAGCGGAGGGGTCCCCTGGGAATCAGCCCCAGCATTTT. It encodes CASRLAEGSPGNQPQHF.

The chain employs TRBV6-5 and TRBJ1-1, with D perhaps TRBD1 (5 bases). Germline V gene lookup returns CDR1 MNHEY and CDR2 SVGAGI. The CDR3 runs to 14 residues. Trimming took off 5 bases at V and 5 bases at J, with 15 bases between the two ends. The chain's CDR3 is CASSRAGSETEAFF. For the CDR3, the DNA is TGTGCCAGCAGTAGGGCAGGGTCGGAAACTGAAGCTTTCTTT.

In this sample, this clone turned up a few times. The rearrangement links TRBV5-1 to TRBJ2-2; the match to TRBD2 covers 10 bases. Germline-derived CDR1 and CDR2 are SGHRS and YFSETQ. This CDR3 has 16 residues. V lost 6 bases and J lost 5; bases outside the gene matches: 10. CDR3 region: CASTPLAGVRTGELFF. In DNA, the CDR3 is TGCGCCAGCACTCCCCTAGCGGGAGTTCGTACCGGGGAGCTGTTTTTT.

J is TRBJ1-1 and V is TRBV11-1, with 9 bases that match TRBD1. Germline V gene sequence: CDR1 SGHAT, CDR2 FQDESV (reference sequence). This CDR3 region has 14 residues. The junction had 2 bases not matched to a gene; V was cut back by 5 bases and J by 1 base. The CDR3 region has the DNA TGTGCCAGCAGCCGGGGACAGGGGAACACTGAAGCTTTCTTT. Translation: CASSRGQGNTEAFF.

The chain combines TRBV5-1 with TRBJ1-1; 8 bases line up with TRBD1. The germline V gene has CDR1 SGHRS and CDR2 YFSETQ. V lost 0 bases, J lost 9 bases, and 10 bases stayed unmatched. The CDR3 length is 15 residues. CDR3 sequence reads: CASSLADRDSGKAFF. The CDR3 DNA follows: TGCGCCAGCAGCTTGGCGGACAGGGACAGCGGGAAAGCTTTCTTT.

J is TRBJ2-7 and V is TRBV28, with 7 bases lining up with TRBD2. This CDR3 has 15 amino acids. Germline V lookup: CDR1 MDHEN, CDR2 SYDVKM. V dropped 7 bases and J dropped 2; count of bases not matched to a gene: 11. The CDR3 region is CASNLGTTRPYEQYF. CDR3 DNA sequence: TGTGCCAGCAACCTTGGGACTACCAGACCCTACGAGCAGTACTTC.

The chain joins TRBV18 to TRBJ2-1, with 10 nucleotides matching TRBD2. Germline CDR1 is KGHSH and CDR2 is LQKENI. This CDR3 comprises 15 residues. Unmatched junction bases numbered 5, after V lost 5 bases and J lost 4 bases. The CDR3 region has the DNA TGTGCCAGCTCAAACAGCGGGGGGGCGTACAATGAGCAGTTCTTC. This encodes CASSNSGGAYNEQFF.

This chain connects TRBV29-1 to TRBJ2-5; 10 positions agree with TRBD1. V shed 6 bases, J shed 5 bases, and the junction held 12 bases outside the gene matches. CDR1 and CDR2 (germline): SQVTM, ANQGSEA. The CDR3 is 15 residues long. The CDR3 protein is CSVGTGTGVHETQYF. CDR3 in DNA: TGCAGCGTCGGAACCGGGACAGGGGTACATGAGACCCAGTACTTC.

The V call is TRBV5-1, the J call TRBJ2-5; D perhaps matches TRBD2 (7 bases). CDR3 length: 12 amino acids. CDR1 and CDR2 from the germline V gene are SGHRS and YFSETQ. Trimming left V 4 bases short and J 4 bases short, with 8 bases between. The DNA for the CDR3 is TGCGCCAGCAGCGGGGGGGCAGAGACCCAGTACTTC. It is translated as CASSGGAETQYF.

This clone was observed once. The chain carries TRBV19 and TRBJ2-7; 11 bases map to TRBD2. Losses at the gene ends were 4 bases for V and 2 bases for J; bases not matched to a gene: 7. Per germline, CDR1 LNHDA and CDR2 SQIVND (reference sequence). There are 16 residues in the CDR3. CDR3 in DNA: TGTGCCAGTAGTAAAGGGACTAGCGGTTATGCCTACGAGCAGTACTTC. Its translation: CASSKGTSGYAYEQYF. Supplemented by reference TRBV19 and TRBJ2-7, the full variable domain reads DGGITQSPKYLFRKEGQNVTLSCEQNLNHDAMYWYRQDPGQGLRLIYYSQIVNDFQKGDIAEGYSVSREKKESFPLTVTSAQKNPTAFYLCASSKGTSGYAYEQYFGPGTRLTVT.

This chain joins TRBV19 and TRBJ1-1; no definite D call. The CDR3 has 16 residues. V was trimmed by 2 bases and J by 1 base, leaving 14 bases between them. Germline V gene lookup returns CDR1 LNHDA and CDR2 SQIVND (reference sequence). The CDR3 here is CASSISLGLENTEAFF. CDR3 coding DNA: TGTGCCAGTAGTATAAGTCTTGGGCTGGAGAACACTGAAGCTTTCTTT. The full variable domain, completed using reference TRBV19 and TRBJ1-1, is DGGITQSPKYLFRKEGQNVTLSCEQNLNHDAMYWYRQDPGQGLRLIYYSQIVNDFQKGDIAEGYSVSREKKESFPLTVTSAQKNPTAFYLCASSISLGLENTEAFFGQGTRLTVV.

V gene TRBV28 combines with J gene TRBJ2-1; TRBD1 might be the D (6 bases). This CDR3 contains 13 residues. In germline, CDR1 is MDHEN, CDR2 SYDVKM. With 11 bases removed from V and 6 bases from J, the gap between germline ends came to 17 bases. The CDR3 spells CAVPKRGSNEQFF. The CDR3 bases are TGTGCCGTCCCTAAAAGGGGGAGCAATGAGCAGTTCTTC. The complete variable domain, with remaining parts taken from reference TRBV28 and TRBJ2-1, reads DVKVTQSSRYLVKRTGEKVFLECVQDMDHENMFWYRQDPGLGLRLIYFSYDVKMKEKGDIPEGYSVSREKKERFSLILESASTNQTSMYLCAVPKRGSNEQFFGPGTRLTVL.

This clone has more than one count but fewer than ten. The J gene is TRBJ2-7, the V gene TRBV6-5, with 7 bases identical to TRBD2. Losses at the gene ends were 0 bases for V and 3 bases for J; bases not matched to a gene: 5. Germline lookup yields CDR1 MNHEY and CDR2 SVGAGI. This CDR3 region has 15 residues. This chain's CDR3 is CASSYSAGEFYEQYF. CDR3 DNA: TGTGCCAGCAGTTACTCGGCGGGAGAATTCTACGAGCAGTACTTC.

The genes are TRBV4-2 and TRBJ2-1; 10 bases line up with TRBD1. The trim removed 1 base at V and 7 bases at J, leaving 7 bases unmatched. Germline CDR1 reads LGHNA; CDR2 reads YNFKEQ. The CDR3 runs 16 residues. CDR3 sequence reads: CASSQAPGQGVNEQFF. CDR3 in DNA: TGTGCCAGCAGCCAAGCGCCAGGACAGGGGGTGAATGAGCAGTTCTTC.

This clone was counted a few times. The J gene is TRBJ1-1, the V gene TRBV7-9, with D maybe TRBD1 (5 bases). This CDR3 is built from 13 residues. Germline CDR1 is SEHNR and CDR2 is FQNEAQ (reference sequence). The V end lost 10 bases, the J end lost 2 bases, and 14 bases lay between the germline ends. This CDR3 reads CATTAQVNTEAFF. In DNA form, the CDR3 reads TGTGCCACTACCGCACAGGTCAACACTGAAGCTTTCTTT.

This clone was seen once. This chain links TRBV28 with TRBJ2-7; perhaps TRBD2 as D (6 bases). There are 15 residues in the CDR3. Germline CDR1 MDHEN, CDR2 SYDVKM. Trimming removed 10 bases at V and 2 bases at J, with 21 bases between. CDR3 loop: CATGGRDLTAYEQYF. CDR3 bases: TGTGCCACCGGTGGCCGGGACTTAACCGCCTACGAGCAGTACTTC.

The CDR3 is CSALVLDTQYF. CDR3 in DNA: TGCAGTGCTTTAGTCCTAGATACGCAGTATTTT. The V gene is TRBV20-1, the J gene TRBJ2-3; the D is unclear. The CDR3 is made up of 11 amino acids. CDR1 and CDR2 from the germline V gene are DFQATT and SNEGSKA (reference sequence). V lost 5 bases, J lost 5 bases, and 8 bases lay in between.

CDR3 amino acids: CAITGTSGGAGLDTQYF. The CDR3 DNA follows: TGTGCCATCACCGGGACTAGCGGGGGGGCGGGGTTAGATACGCAGTATTTT. V and J are TRBV10-3 and TRBJ2-3; TRBD2 agrees at 16 bases. The ends lost 7 bases at V and 5 bases at J; junction bases unmatched: 9. Germline values: CDR1 ENHRY, CDR2 SYGVKD. The CDR3 has 17 residues.

The CDR3 coding sequence is TGTGCCAGCAGCCAAGGACTAGCGGACTCCTACGAGCAGTACTTC. Its translation is CASSQGLADSYEQYF. The chain links TRBV4-2 to TRBJ2-7; 9 positions agree with TRBD2. The V gene end was trimmed by 1 base and the J gene end by 0 bases; junction bases not matched to a gene: 1. The CDR3 consists of 15 residues. Per the germline V gene, CDR1 is LGHNA and CDR2 is YNFKEQ.

This chain links TRBV7-9 with TRBJ1-4; D not certain. Germline CDR1 reads SEHNR; CDR2 reads FQNEAQ (reference sequence). The CDR3 has 14 residues. V was pared by 3 bases and J by 3 bases, with 8 bases between. The CDR3 loop is CASSLSNSNEKLFF. CDR3 coding DNA: TGTGCCAGCAGCTTGAGTAACTCTAATGAAAAACTGTTTTTT.

V and J are TRBV19 and TRBJ2-1; 9 nucleotides line up with TRBD2. V shed 8 bases and J 8 bases; nucleotides not matched to a gene: 10. This CDR3 has 14 residues. The germline V gene encodes CDR1 LNHDA and CDR2 SQIVND (reference sequence). CDR3 region: CASRYSGGTHEQFF. CDR3 sequence (DNA): TGTGCCAGTCGGTATAGCGGGGGTACGCATGAGCAGTTCTTC.

Only one count was recorded for this clone. This rearrangement joins TRBV27 to TRBJ1-1; D uncertain. V was shortened by 0 bases and J by 0 bases, with 14 bases between the two germline ends. The CDR3 loop spans 17 amino acids. Germline values: CDR1 MNHEY, CDR2 SMNVEV (reference sequence). The CDR3 protein is CASSLSTIGILNTEAFF. CDR3 in DNA: TGTGCCAGCAGTTTATCCACTATTGGTATACTGAACACTGAAGCTTTCTTT.

The chain combines TRBV27 with TRBJ1-2, with a weak D call TRBD1 (6 bases). With 5 bases removed from V and 6 bases from J, the gap between germline ends came to 19 bases. CDR1 and CDR2 from the germline V gene are MNHEY and SMNVEV (reference sequence). The CDR3 runs to 15 residues. Here the CDR3 DNA reads TGTGCCAGCAGTCCTAAGGACAGCCTGCGCGATGGCTACACCTTC. This sequence encodes CASSPKDSLRDGYTF.

The rearrangement joins TRBV3-1 (or the pseudogene TRBV3-2) to TRBJ2-7; D is possibly TRBD1 (5 bases). Trimming removed 4 bases from V and 7 bases from J, with 17 bases in between. CDR1 and CDR2 (germline): LGHDT, YNNKEL (reference sequence). The CDR3 extends over 14 amino acids. The CDR3, as DNA: TGTGCCAGCAGCCCGGGCCCAGGGTCAGATGAGCAGTACTTC. Amino acids: CASSPGPGSDEQYF.

The CDR3 protein is CASSLGQAATDTQYF. The CDR3 region has the DNA TGTGCCAGCAGCCTGGGACAGGCTGCCACAGATACGCAGTATTTT. The chain uses TRBV5-4 and TRBJ2-3; 8 bases are shared with TRBD1. V trimming: 4 bases; J trimming: 2 bases; junction bases outside the gene matches: 6. Germline V gives CDR1 SGHNT, CDR2 YYREEE (reference sequence). CDR3 length equals 15 residues.